Sequencing of this T cell receptor (beta chain) was carried out in a study of blood T cell repertoires in COVID-19. The wider study: The study drew acute and convalescent COVID-19 samples from the United States, Italy and Spain. Sources were T cells, B-cell-depleted T cells, or PBMCs; the material itself was cDNA or gDNA.

Study processing details: Cell counts per sample came from amplifying reference gene primers. Using immunoSEQ multiplex PCR, the repertoire was profiled, and TCRdb retains in-frame clones only, with some absent. V, J and clone size were drawn from that table, and D and trimming were deduced from the DNA. The profile shows more than 95,000 clones, 65% to 90% of them singletons. J gave up 7 bases and V 0 bases, and 7 bases lay outside the gene matches. The germline CDR1 and CDR2 sequences are SGHKS and YYEKEE (reference sequence). The CDR3 length is 16 residues. This clone was detected only once. The chain joins TRBV5-5 to TRBJ1-4; TRBD1 aligns across 9 bases. This clonotype was obtained from a middle-aged man with acute or convalescent COVID-19. The sequenced sample was peripheral blood. CDR3 in amino acids: CASSLGRDRVLEKLFF. In DNA, the CDR3 is TGTGCCAGCAGCTTGGGGCGGGACAGGGTGCTTGAAAAACTGTTTTTT. The variable domain in full, with the rest retrieved from reference TRBV5-5 and TRBJ1-4, is DAGVTQSPTHLIKTRGQQVTLRCSPISGHKSVSWYQQVLGQGPQFIFQYYEKEERGRGNFPDRFSARQFPNYSSELNVNALLLGDSALYLCASSLGRDRVLEKLFFGSGTQLSVL.